This TCR beta chain stems from a study of radiotherapy plus CTLA-4 blockade in lung cancer. Turning to the study itself: Patients showed objective responses in about 20% of cases and disease control in 30% to 40%.

About this clone: What it binds is not known.

Using immunoSEQ multiplex PCR, the repertoire was profiled, and TCRdb retains in-frame clones only, with some absent. The sample lists over 100,000 clones; approximately 80% were seen once. Broader study findings: Radiotherapy plus ipilimumab was followed by expansion in blood of tumor-derived TCR clones.

This sample comprised peripheral blood, obtained from a patient treated with radiotherapy plus ipilimumab. This receptor was identified in a human donor with non-small cell lung cancer that progressed on radiotherapy plus ipilimumab. Some clones in this sample may be carry-over from other donors' samples.

The CDR3 sequence: CASSFNMARVTGELFF. CDR3 bases: TGCGCCAGCAGCTTCAACATGGCACGAGTAACCGGGGAGCTGTTTTTT. The rearrangement links TRBV5-1 to TRBJ2-2; D is unresolved. V was shortened by 2 bases and J by 5 bases, with 16 bases between the two germline ends. The CDR3 is made up of 16 amino acids. Germline CDR1 SGHRS, CDR2 YFSETQ.